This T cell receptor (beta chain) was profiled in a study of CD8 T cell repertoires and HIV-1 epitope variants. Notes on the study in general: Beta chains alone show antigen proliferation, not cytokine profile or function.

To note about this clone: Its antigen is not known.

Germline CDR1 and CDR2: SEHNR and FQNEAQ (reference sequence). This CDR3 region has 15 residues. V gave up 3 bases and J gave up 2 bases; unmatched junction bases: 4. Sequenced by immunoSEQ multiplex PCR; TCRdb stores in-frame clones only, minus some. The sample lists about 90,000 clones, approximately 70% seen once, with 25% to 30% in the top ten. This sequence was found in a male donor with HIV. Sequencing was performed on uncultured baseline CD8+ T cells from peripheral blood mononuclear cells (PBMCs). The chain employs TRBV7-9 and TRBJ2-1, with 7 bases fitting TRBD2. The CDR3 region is CASSFGGFTYNEQFF. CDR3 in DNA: TGTGCCAGCAGCTTCGGGGGGTTCACCTACAATGAGCAGTTCTTC. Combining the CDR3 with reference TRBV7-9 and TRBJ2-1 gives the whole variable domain DTGVSQNPRHKITKRGQNVTFRCDPISEHNRLYWYRQTLGQGPEFLTYFQNEAQLEKSRLLSDRFSAERPKGSFSTLEIQRTEQGDSAMYLCASSFGGFTYNEQFFGPGTRLTVL.